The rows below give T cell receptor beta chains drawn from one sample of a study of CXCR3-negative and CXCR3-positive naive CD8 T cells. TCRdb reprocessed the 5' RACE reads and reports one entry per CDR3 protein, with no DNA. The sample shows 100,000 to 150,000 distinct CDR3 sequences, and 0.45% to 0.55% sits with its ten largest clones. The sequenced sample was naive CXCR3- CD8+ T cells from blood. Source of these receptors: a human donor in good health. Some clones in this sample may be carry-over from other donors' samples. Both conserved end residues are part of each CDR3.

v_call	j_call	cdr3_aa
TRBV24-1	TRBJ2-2	CATSETIHRDRNTGELFF
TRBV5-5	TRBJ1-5	CASSLVWGVGNQPQHF
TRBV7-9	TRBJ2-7	CASSLGTGGLGEQYF
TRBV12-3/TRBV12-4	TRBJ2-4	CASSLGGQGADIQYF
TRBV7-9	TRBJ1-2	CASSLTDRNYGYTF
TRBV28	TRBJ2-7	CASGDRVGLEQYF
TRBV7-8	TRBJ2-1	CASSSEQGTWNEQFF
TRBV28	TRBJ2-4	CASSTPGGLAKNIQYF
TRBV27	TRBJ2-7	CASSLDSQYEQCF
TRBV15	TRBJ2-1	CATSSDISTGTSDEQFF
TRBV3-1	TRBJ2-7	CASSFKWVTGTGDYEQYF
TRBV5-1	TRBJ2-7	CASSRTQDEQYF
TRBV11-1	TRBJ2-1	CASSLDPGVNNEQFF
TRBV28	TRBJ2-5	CASSLWGEETQYF
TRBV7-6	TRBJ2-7	CASSSGQGALLYEQYF
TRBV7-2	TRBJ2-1	CASSLVGPWDEQFF
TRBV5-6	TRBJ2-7	CASSLSGLPYEQYF
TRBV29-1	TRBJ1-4	CSVAWQTEKLFF
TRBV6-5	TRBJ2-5	CASGVGDQETQYF
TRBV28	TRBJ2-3	CASSPRRADTQYF
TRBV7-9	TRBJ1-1	CASTETGTVNTEAFF
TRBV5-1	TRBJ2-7	CASSLPSGGHYEQYF
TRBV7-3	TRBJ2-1	CASSLDRSGDYNEQFF
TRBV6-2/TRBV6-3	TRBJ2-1	CASSAAARDGQFF
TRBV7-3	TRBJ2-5	CASSLGGVETQYF
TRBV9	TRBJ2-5	CASSANQETQYF
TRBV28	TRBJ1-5	CASSFTGELNQPQHF
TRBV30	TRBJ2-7	CAWSVPEGYSYEQYF
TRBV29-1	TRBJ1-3	CSVDEADTIYF
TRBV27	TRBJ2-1	CASRIAGGPYNEQFF
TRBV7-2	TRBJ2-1	CASSPGGEYNEQFF
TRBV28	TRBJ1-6	CASSITTDSQPNSPLHF
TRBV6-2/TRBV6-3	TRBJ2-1	CASSYSFSRDNEQFF
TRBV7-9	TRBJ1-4	CASSLTPSRATNEKLFF
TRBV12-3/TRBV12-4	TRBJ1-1	CASSFAYRRNTEASF
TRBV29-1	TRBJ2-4	CSVVAEKNIQYF
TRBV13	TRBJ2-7	CASSLGPGRTYEQYF